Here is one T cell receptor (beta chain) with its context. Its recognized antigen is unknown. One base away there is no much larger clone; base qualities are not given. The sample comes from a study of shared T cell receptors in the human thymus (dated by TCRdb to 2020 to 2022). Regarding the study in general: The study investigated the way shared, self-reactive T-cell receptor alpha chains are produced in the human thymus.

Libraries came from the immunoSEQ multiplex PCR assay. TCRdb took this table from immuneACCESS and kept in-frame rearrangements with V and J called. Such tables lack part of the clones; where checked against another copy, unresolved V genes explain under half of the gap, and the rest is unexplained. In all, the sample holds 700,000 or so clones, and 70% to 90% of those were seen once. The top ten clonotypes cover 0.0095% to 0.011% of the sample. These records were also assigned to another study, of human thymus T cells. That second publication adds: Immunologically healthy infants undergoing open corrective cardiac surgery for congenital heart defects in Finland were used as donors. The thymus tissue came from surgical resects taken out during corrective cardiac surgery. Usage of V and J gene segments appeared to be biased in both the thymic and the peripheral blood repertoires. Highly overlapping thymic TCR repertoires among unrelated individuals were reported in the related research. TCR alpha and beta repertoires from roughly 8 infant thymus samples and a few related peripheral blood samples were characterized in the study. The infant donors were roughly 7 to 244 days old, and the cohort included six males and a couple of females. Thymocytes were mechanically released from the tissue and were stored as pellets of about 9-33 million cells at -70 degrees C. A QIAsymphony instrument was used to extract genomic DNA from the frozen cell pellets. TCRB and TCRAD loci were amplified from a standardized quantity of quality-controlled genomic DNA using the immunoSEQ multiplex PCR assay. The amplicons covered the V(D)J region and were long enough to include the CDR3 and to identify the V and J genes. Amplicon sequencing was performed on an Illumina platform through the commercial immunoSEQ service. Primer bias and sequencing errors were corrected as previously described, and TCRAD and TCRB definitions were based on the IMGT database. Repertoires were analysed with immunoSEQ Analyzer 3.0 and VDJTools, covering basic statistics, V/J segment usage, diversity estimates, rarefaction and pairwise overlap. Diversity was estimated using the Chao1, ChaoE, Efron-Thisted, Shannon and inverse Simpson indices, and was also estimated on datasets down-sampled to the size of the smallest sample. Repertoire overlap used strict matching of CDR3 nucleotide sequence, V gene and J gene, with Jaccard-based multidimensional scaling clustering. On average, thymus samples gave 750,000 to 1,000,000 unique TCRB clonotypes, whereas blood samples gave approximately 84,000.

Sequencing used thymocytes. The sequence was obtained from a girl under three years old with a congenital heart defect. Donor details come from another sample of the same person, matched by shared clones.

The DNA is as follows: TGTGCCAGCAGTCCTATCCAGGGTCCTTATGAAAAACTGTTTTTT. Translated, it gives CASSPIQGPYEKLFF. Recombination linked TRBV25-1 to TRBJ1-4; a tentative D match to TRBD1 spans 5 bases. Spanning cysteine to phenylalanine, the CDR3 consists of 15 amino acids. The retained sequence is limited to the CDR3, 45 bases, with the frame set at the first base. The junction carries 16 bases between V and J, which are trimmed by 5 bases and 6 bases respectively. The germline V gene encodes CDR1 MGHDK and CDR2 SYGVNS.